The 32 T cell receptor beta chains below come from one sample, sequenced in a study of PD-1 blockade in classical Hodgkin lymphoma. Using immunoSEQ multiplex PCR, the repertoire was profiled, and TCRdb retains in-frame clones only, with some absent. This table holds roughly 52,000 clones, approximately 89% found once. The time point was: cycle 4 day 1 (C4D1), after more than 5 weeks of nivolumab. Relapse after autologous stem cell transplantation occurred in every patient, and brentuximab vedotin exposure varied. The sequencing here drew on peripheral blood mononuclear cells (PBMCs), taken before the fourth cycle of nivolumab. Source of these receptors: a human donor with classical Hodgkin lymphoma.

The V call is TRBV6-6, the J call TRBJ1-3; 8 positions agree with TRBD1. CDR3 length: 14 residues. Germline V gene data show CDR1 as MNHNY and CDR2 as SVGAGI (reference sequence). The V gene end was trimmed by 5 bases and the J gene end by 3 bases; junction bases not matched to a gene: 3. The CDR3: CASSDRGDGNTIYF. The CDR3 DNA reads as TGTGCCAGCAGTGACAGGGGTGATGGAAACACCATATATTTT.

This chain connects TRBV28 to TRBJ2-7, with D perhaps assigned TRBD1 or TRBD2 (5 bases each). Trimming cost V 6 bases and J 7 bases, with 13 bases left between them. The CDR3 consists of 12 residues. Germline-derived CDR1 and CDR2 are MDHEN and SYDVKM. CDR3 amino acids: CASRAGAEEQYF. The CDR3 DNA is TGTGCCAGCAGGGCCGGGGCCGAGGAGCAGTACTTC. The variable domain in full, completed from reference TRBV28 and TRBJ2-7, reads DVKVTQSSRYLVKRTGEKVFLECVQDMDHENMFWYRQDPGLGLRLIYFSYDVKMKEKGDIPEGYSVSREKKERFSLILESASTNQTSMYLCASRAGAEEQYFGPGTRLTVT.

The gene calls are TRBV5-5 and TRBJ2-5; no clear D gene. The CDR3 spans 14 residues. The V and J ends lost 2 bases and 1 base respectively, with 9 bases between them. CDR1 is SGHKS, CDR2 YYEKEE, per germline (reference sequence). The CDR3 coding sequence is TGTGCCAGCAGCTTTGAGGCGATCCAAGAGACCCAGTACTTC. The encoded protein is CASSFEAIQETQYF.

This sequence joins TRBV5-1 and TRBJ2-5, with 9 bases matching TRBD2. V trimming: 10 bases; J trimming: 5 bases; junction bases outside the gene matches: 15. Germline V gives CDR1 SGHRS, CDR2 YFSETQ. The length of the CDR3 is 15 residues. The DNA for the CDR3 is TGCGCCCGCCGCTGGGGGGCGGGGGGGCCGGAGACCCAGTACTTC. Its protein is CARRWGAGGPETQYF. Filled out from reference TRBV5-1 and TRBJ2-5, the complete variable domain reads KAGVTQTPRYLIKTRGQQVTLSCSPISGHRSVSWYQQTPGQGLQFLFEYFSETQRNKGNFPGRFSGRQFSNSRSEMNVSTLELGDSALYLCARRWGAGGPETQYFGPGTRLLVL.

The chain joins TRBV28 to TRBJ1-2, with D uncertain. Germline V gives CDR1 MDHEN, CDR2 SYDVKM. The CDR3 has 11 amino acids. The ends were cut back, 1 base at V and 8 bases at J, with 5 bases in the middle. The CDR3 bases are TGTGCCAGCAGTTTATTGTCCGGCTACACCTTC. Amino acids: CASSLLSGYTF.

The genes are TRBV15 and TRBJ2-7, with a weak D call TRBD2 (8 bases). V gave up 4 bases and J gave up 1 base, with 20 bases separating them. Germline values: CDR1 LNHNV, CDR2 YYDKDF (reference sequence). CDR3 length: 17 residues. The CDR3 here is CATSIERGTAKSYEQYF. CDR3 nucleotide sequence: TGTGCCACCAGCATTGAGCGGGGGACAGCAAAATCCTACGAGCAGTACTTC.

This clone was counted only a few times. The CDR3 sequence is CASSSRVAGLGDTQYF. CDR3 coding DNA: TGTGCCAGCAGCTCCCGGGTAGCGGGCCTCGGAGATACGCAGTATTTT. The rearrangement joins TRBV7-2 to TRBJ2-3; TRBD2 aligns across 7 bases. CDR1 and CDR2 from the germline V gene are SGHTA and FQGNSA. This CDR3 is built from 16 residues. J was trimmed by 5 bases and V by 4 bases; bases with no gene match: 12.

Here the CDR3 DNA reads TGTGCCAGCAGCACAACTGCGACGGCCAGGGATACGCAGTATTTT. Its translation: CASSTTATARDTQYF. V gene TRBV7-8 combines with J gene TRBJ2-3, with no clear D. The CDR3 is 15 residues long. The V and J ends lost 5 bases and 6 bases respectively, with 18 bases between them. Germline values: CDR1 SGHVS, CDR2 FQNEAQ.

The chain combines TRBV19 with TRBJ2-1, with 8 bases fitting TRBD2. The CDR3 runs 16 residues. The V and J ends lost 5 bases and 5 bases, in that order; junction bases with no gene match: 11. In germline, CDR1 is LNHDA, CDR2 SQIVND (reference sequence). CDR3 residues: CASSSQAGARNNEQFF. CDR3 nucleotides: TGTGCCAGTAGTTCCCAAGCGGGAGCTAGGAACAATGAGCAGTTCTTC.

V is TRBV9 and J is TRBJ2-3, with TRBD1 matching over 12 bases. The CDR3 runs to 16 residues. Germline CDR1 and CDR2: SGDLS and YYNGEE. Unmatched junction bases numbered 6, after V lost 3 bases and J lost 4 bases. This CDR3 reads CASSGPGQGAADTQYF. The CDR3 DNA reads as TGTGCCAGCAGCGGACCGGGACAGGGGGCTGCAGATACGCAGTATTTT.

V and J are TRBV5-1 and TRBJ2-2; maybe TRBD2 (6 bases). The CDR3 loop spans 15 amino acids. Trimming stripped 2 bases from V and 5 bases from J, with 13 bases between. CDR1 SGHRS and CDR2 YFSETQ come from the germline V gene. The CDR3 nucleotides are TGCGCCAGCAGCTTAGGAGGGGTCACAACCGGGGAGCTGTTTTTT. Protein: CASSLGGVTTGELFF.

The CDR3: CASIPPGRSGNTIYF. The DNA for the CDR3 is TGTGCCAGCATACCCCCGGGCAGGTCTGGAAACACCATATATTTT. The V call is TRBV6-6, the J call TRBJ1-3, with D hard to call. Germline CDR1 is MNHNY and CDR2 is SVGAGI (reference sequence). The CDR3 length is 15 residues. Trimming removed 7 bases at V and 1 base at J, with 14 bases between.

The chain employs TRBV29-1 and TRBJ2-5, with D tentatively TRBD1 (6 bases). The germline gives CDR1 SQVTM, CDR2 ANQGSEA. The CDR3 is 12 amino acids. V lost 3 bases to trimming and J lost 4 bases, with 9 bases between them. CDR3 bases: TGCAGCGTTGACAGGGGTGGAGAGACCCAGTACTTC. Translated: CSVDRGGETQYF.

Only a few counts were recorded for this clone. The rearrangement links TRBV28 to TRBJ1-4; perhaps TRBD1 as D (6 bases). Germline V gene lookup returns CDR1 MDHEN and CDR2 SYDVKM. There are 18 residues in the CDR3. Trimming pared 0 bases from V and 6 bases from J, leaving 20 bases between. CDR3 sequence: CASSLWGQRGEVDEKLFF. The CDR3 nucleotides read TGTGCCAGCAGTTTATGGGGGCAGAGGGGGGAGGTGGATGAAAAACTGTTTTTT.

This chain links TRBV28 with TRBJ2-4; 8 bases map to TRBD1. Per the germline V gene, CDR1 is MDHEN and CDR2 is SYDVKM. Trimming cost V 5 bases and J 3 bases; bases outside gene matches: 6. This CDR3 has 15 residues. CDR3 coding DNA: TGTGCCAGCAGTCCCTCGACAGGGGACAAAAACATTCAGTACTTC. As protein: CASSPSTGDKNIQYF.

Only one count was recorded for this clone. The chain employs TRBV6-5 and TRBJ1-1; possible D gene TRBD1, 6 bases. CDR3 size: 16 residues. Germline CDR1 and CDR2: MNHEY and SVGAGI. Trimming left V 4 bases short and J 0 bases short, with 15 bases between. CDR3 bases: TGTGCCAGCAGTTCTGAACCGGGACACTTGAACACTGAAGCTTTCTTT. As protein: CASSSEPGHLNTEAFF.

The chain links TRBV27 to TRBJ2-5; 8 bases match TRBD2. The V segment lost 0 bases and the J segment 1 base; nucleotides outside the gene matches: 1. The V gene's germline CDR1 is MNHEY and CDR2 SMNVEV (reference sequence). This CDR3 has 15 residues. The CDR3 DNA reads as TGTGCCAGCAGTTTATCTGCGGGAGGCCAAGAGACCCAGTACTTC. The encoded protein is CASSLSAGGQETQYF.

The rearrangement joins TRBV5-1 to TRBJ2-1; tentatively, D is TRBD1 (6 bases). The CDR3 has 16 residues. Deletions cut 6 bases from V and 3 bases from J, with 19 bases between. Germline V gives CDR1 SGHRS, CDR2 YFSETQ. CDR3 sequence (DNA): TGCGCCAGCACCCCCGCGTTAGGGACATACTACAATGAGCAGTTCTTC. Its translation is CASTPALGTYYNEQFF.

This chain links TRBV6-1 with TRBJ1-6; 9 nucleotides agree with TRBD1. The ends lost 2 bases at V and 6 bases at J; junction bases unmatched: 8. CDR1 and CDR2 from the germline V gene are MNHNS and SASEGT. The CDR3 sequence is 17 residues long. CDR3 DNA sequence: TGTGCCAGCAGTGAACTAACAGGGGGCTCTGGTAATTCACCCCTCCACTTT. It is translated as CASSELTGGSGNSPLHF.

This clone was seen more than once but under ten times. The chain recombines TRBV18 with TRBJ1-1, with TRBD1 matching 12 bases. V shed 2 bases and J 4 bases; nucleotides not matched to a gene: 8. This CDR3 is 17 amino acids long. The V gene's germline CDR1 is KGHSH and CDR2 LQKENI. The CDR3 region has the DNA TGTGCCAGCTCACCAGGGACAGGGGGCGTTTCGGGCACTGAAGCTTTCTTT. It codes for CASSPGTGGVSGTEAFF. The whole variable domain, remainder taken from reference TRBV18 and TRBJ1-1, is NAGVMQNPRHLVRRRGQEARLRCSPMKGHSHVYWYRQLPEEGLKFMVYLQKENIIDESGMPKERFSAEFPKEGPSILRIQQVVRGDSAAYFCASSPGTGGVSGTEAFFGQGTRLTVV.

The V and J genes are TRBV5-4 and TRBJ2-1; 9 bases match TRBD1. The V gene's germline CDR1 is SGHNT and CDR2 YYREEE (reference sequence). Trimming removed 5 bases from V and 4 bases from J; junction bases left unmatched: 4. This CDR3 contains 14 residues. CDR3 in DNA: TGTGCCAGCAGAGACGGACAGGGGTACAATGAGCAGTTCTTC. It is translated as CASRDGQGYNEQFF.

The rearrangement joins TRBV27 to TRBJ2-5; D call uncertain. Per germline, CDR1 MNHEY and CDR2 SMNVEV (reference sequence). V was cut by 2 bases and J by 5 bases, with 3 bases left in between. This CDR3 has 11 amino acids. The CDR3: CASSLKETQYF. The CDR3 DNA reads as TGTGCCAGCAGTTTAAAGGAGACCCAGTACTTC.

The rearrangement uses TRBV7-2 and TRBJ2-5; weak D call: TRBD2 (6 bases). V was trimmed by 5 bases and J by 7 bases, leaving 17 bases between them. This CDR3 comprises 14 residues. Germline lookup yields CDR1 SGHTA and CDR2 FQGNSA. The CDR3 nucleotides are TGTGCCAGCAGCCTCCAACGGGGGAGCGGGACCCAGTACTTC. This translates into CASSLQRGSGTQYF.

The J gene is TRBJ2-5, the V gene TRBV20-1; no definite D call. The germline CDR1 and CDR2 sequences are DFQATT and SNEGSKA (reference sequence). This CDR3 has 11 residues. Trimming cost V 6 bases and J 5 bases, with 10 bases left between them. CDR3 DNA sequence: TGCAGTGCCAGAATAGGGGAGACCCAGTACTTC. Translating gives CSARIGETQYF.

This clone was recorded only once. Its ends do not fully match the called genes, so a read error is possible. The rearrangement links TRBV7-7 to TRBJ2-3; D uncertain. This CDR3 contains 13 residues. In germline, CDR1 is SSHAT, CDR2 FNYEAQ (reference sequence). The CDR3 bases are TGTGCTAGCAGCTTAGGTATTACAGATACGCAGTATTTT. Translating gives CASSLGITDTQYF.

The rearrangement links TRBV11-2 to TRBJ1-2; TRBD1 aligns across 7 bases. Germline CDR1 is SGHAT and CDR2 is FQNNGV. J was trimmed by 5 bases and V by 4 bases; bases with no gene match: 4. CDR3 size: 13 residues. CDR3 sequence reads: CASSSGQAYGYTF. The CDR3 DNA reads as TGTGCCAGCAGCTCCGGACAGGCGTATGGCTACACCTTC.

Regarding this clone: Other DNA sequences in the same sample also yield this CDR3. The chain uses TRBV6-1 and TRBJ1-5; a weak D match, TRBD1 (5 bases). The CDR3 is 15 amino acids. The V gene's germline CDR1 is MNHNS and CDR2 SASEGT. Trimming removed 1 base at V and 3 bases at J, with 10 bases between. This CDR3 reads CASSEVGGYNQPQHF. For the CDR3, the DNA is TGTGCCAGCAGTGAAGTTGGGGGATACAATCAGCCCCAGCATTTT.

The rearrangement joins TRBV7-3 to TRBJ2-3, with TRBD2 as a possible D gene (6 bases). Germline CDR1 SGHTA, CDR2 FQGTGA. The CDR3 totals 15 residues. Trimming took off 5 bases at V and 1 base at J, with 13 bases between the two ends. The CDR3 spells CASSPRLGRTDTQYF. CDR3 nucleotides: TGTGCCAGCAGCCCGCGACTAGGTCGCACAGATACGCAGTATTTT.

In its sample, this clone was seen once. The J gene is TRBJ2-7, the V gene TRBV6-5, with D unresolved. The ends were cut back, 11 bases at V and 2 bases at J, with 13 bases in the middle. CDR1 is MNHEY, CDR2 SVGAGI, per germline. The CDR3 consists of 12 residues. The CDR3 region has the DNA TGTGCCCGTTTCCTTTTTACCTACGAGCAGTACTTC. It specifies CARFLFTYEQYF.

The V call is TRBV7-2, the J call TRBJ2-2; the D call may be TRBD1 or TRBD2 (5 bases each). Germline V CDR1 and CDR2: SGHTA, FQGNSA. This CDR3 is 16 amino acids long. V lost 4 bases, J lost 4 bases, and 16 bases lay in between. The CDR3 sequence: CASSWTTGTLTGELFF. The CDR3 nucleotides are TGTGCCAGCAGCTGGACGACCGGGACGCTCACCGGGGAGCTGTTTTTT.

This chain connects TRBV7-9 to TRBJ2-7; 13 bases align to TRBD2. The germline gives CDR1 SEHNR, CDR2 FQNEAQ (reference sequence). V was clipped by 3 bases and J by 7 bases; unmatched bases: 9. The CDR3 length is 16 residues. In DNA form, the CDR3 reads TGTGCCAGCAGCTTCGGAACTAGCGGGAGGGCCTTGGAGCAGTACTTC. Its translation is CASSFGTSGRALEQYF.

The chain links TRBV7-2 to TRBJ2-7, with TRBD1 as a possible D gene (6 bases). Germline CDR1 is SGHTA and CDR2 is FQGNSA. This CDR3 is built from 15 residues. Trimming shortened V by 5 bases and J by 5 bases, and 19 bases separated the two germline ends. In nucleotides, the CDR3 is TGTGCCAGCAGCAACCGAGGATTCAGGGACAACGAGCAGTACTTC. Protein product: CASSNRGFRDNEQYF.